The entry below gives a single T cell receptor beta chain sequence along with its context. Its specificity is unknown. Sequenced by immunoSEQ multiplex PCR; TCRdb stores in-frame clones only, minus some. This sample has about 120,000 clones, with 81% found just once. The entry originates in a study of T cell responses to AZD1222 COVID-19 vaccine. Germline V gene lookup returns CDR1 SGHDT and CDR2 YYEEEE. V lost 4 bases and J lost 1; bases outside the gene matches: 7. The CDR3 sequence is 15 residues long. Study-level results: Increased Spike-specific TCR breadth and depth were observed after two AZD1222 doses.

This chain connects TRBV5-6 to TRBJ1-1; TRBD1 matches 7 bases. Sample: peripheral blood, taken on day 0 of AZD1222 vaccination. This clonotype was obtained from an adult in good health. The CDR3 DNA follows: TGTGCCAGCAGCGCCTTGGACAGGAGGAACACTGAAGCTTTCTTT. Its translation is CASSALDRRNTEAFF.